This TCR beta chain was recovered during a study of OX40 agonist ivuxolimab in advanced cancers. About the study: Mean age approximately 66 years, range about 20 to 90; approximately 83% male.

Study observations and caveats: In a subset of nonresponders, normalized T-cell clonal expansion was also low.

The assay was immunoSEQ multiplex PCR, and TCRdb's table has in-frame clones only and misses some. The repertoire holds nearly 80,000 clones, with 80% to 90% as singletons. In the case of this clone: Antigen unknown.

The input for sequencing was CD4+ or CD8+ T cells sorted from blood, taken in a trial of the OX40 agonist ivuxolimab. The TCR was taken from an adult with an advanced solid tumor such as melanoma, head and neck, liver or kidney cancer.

This CDR3 reads CASSLYKDYRGPNYGYTF. In nucleotides, the CDR3 is TGTGCCAGCAGTTTATACAAAGATTACAGGGGGCCCAACTATGGCTACACCTTC. V is TRBV27 and J is TRBJ1-2; 9 positions match TRBD1. Unmatched junction bases numbered 11, after V lost 1 base and J lost 2 bases. The germline V gene has CDR1 MNHEY and CDR2 SMNVEV (reference sequence). This CDR3 has 18 residues.